The clone carrying this T cell receptor beta chain was counted at least ten times. Its antigen is still unknown. One end of the junction does not line up with germline, which may come from a read error. The read halts 3 residues ahead of the CDR3 end, with the missing end drawn from the germline J gene. This sample is drawn from a study of T cell clonality in common variable immunodeficiency. The germline CDR1 and CDR2 sequences are DFQATT and SNEGSKA (reference sequence). This CDR3 has 13 residues. Method: immunoSEQ multiplex PCR; TCRdb's copy keeps in-frame clones and lacks some. This sample has about 21,000 clones, each found more than once. Study-wide results and limits: Reportedly, TCR beta sequences from common variable immunodeficiency showed fewer deletions and N-nucleotide insertions. Compared with healthy controls, CVID subjects showed increased TCRbeta clonality, mostly in about a third.

Both groups were predominantly of Caucasian heritage. The receptor comes from a human donor with common variable immunodeficiency. The rearrangement joins TRBV20-1 to TRBJ1-1; possibly TRBD1 for D (6 bases). Sequencing used peripheral blood mononuclear cells. Partial CDR3 DNA: TGCAGTGCCAGAGGGGGGGTGAACACTGAA. Translated, it gives CSARGGVNTE. In full, the CDR3 reads CSARGGVNTEAFF.